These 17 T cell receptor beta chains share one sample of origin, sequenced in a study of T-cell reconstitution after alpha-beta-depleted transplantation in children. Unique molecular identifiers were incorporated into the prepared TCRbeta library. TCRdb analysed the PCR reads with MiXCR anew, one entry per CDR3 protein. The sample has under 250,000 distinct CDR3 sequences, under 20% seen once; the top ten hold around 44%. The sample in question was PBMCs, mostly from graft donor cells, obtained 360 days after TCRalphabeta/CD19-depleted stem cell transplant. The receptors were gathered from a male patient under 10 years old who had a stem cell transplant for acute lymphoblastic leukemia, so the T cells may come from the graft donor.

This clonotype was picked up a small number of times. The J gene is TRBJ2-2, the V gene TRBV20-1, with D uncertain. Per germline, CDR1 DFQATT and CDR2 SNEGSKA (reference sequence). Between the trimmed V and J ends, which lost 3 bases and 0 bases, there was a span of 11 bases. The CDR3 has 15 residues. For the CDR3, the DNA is TGCAGTGCTAGGTCATGGCAGCCGAACACCGGGGAGCTGTTTTTT. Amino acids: CSARSWQPNTGELFF.

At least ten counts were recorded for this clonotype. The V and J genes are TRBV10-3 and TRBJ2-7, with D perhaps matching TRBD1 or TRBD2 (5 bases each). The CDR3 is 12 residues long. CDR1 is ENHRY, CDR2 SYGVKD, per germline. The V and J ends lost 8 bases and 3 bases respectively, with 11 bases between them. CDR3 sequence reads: CAIGRDDYEQYF. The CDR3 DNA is TGTGCCATCGGCAGGGACGACTACGAGCAGTACTTC.

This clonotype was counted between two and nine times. CDR3 nucleotides: TGTGCCAGCTCGCCCAGGGACTTGGCCTTTGAGCAGTACTTC. Translating gives CASSPRDLAFEQYF. The rearrangement links TRBV18 to TRBJ2-7, with a weak D call TRBD2 (6 bases). Trimming took off 6 bases at V and 7 bases at J, with 19 bases between the two ends. Germline CDR1 reads KGHSH; CDR2 reads LQKENI. CDR3 length: 14 residues.

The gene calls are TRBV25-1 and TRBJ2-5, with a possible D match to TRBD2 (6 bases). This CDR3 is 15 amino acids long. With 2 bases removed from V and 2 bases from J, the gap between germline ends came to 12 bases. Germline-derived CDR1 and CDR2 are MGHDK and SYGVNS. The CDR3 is CASSERVEGQETQYF. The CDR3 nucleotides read TGTGCCAGCAGTGAACGGGTGGAGGGGCAAGAGACCCAGTACTTC.

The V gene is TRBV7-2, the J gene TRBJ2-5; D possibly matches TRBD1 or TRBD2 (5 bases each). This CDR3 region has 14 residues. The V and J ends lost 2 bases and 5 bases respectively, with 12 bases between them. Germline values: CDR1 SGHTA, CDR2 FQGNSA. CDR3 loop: CASSLLGPTETQYF. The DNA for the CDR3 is TGTGCCAGCAGCTTATTGGGACCAACTGAGACCCAGTACTTC.

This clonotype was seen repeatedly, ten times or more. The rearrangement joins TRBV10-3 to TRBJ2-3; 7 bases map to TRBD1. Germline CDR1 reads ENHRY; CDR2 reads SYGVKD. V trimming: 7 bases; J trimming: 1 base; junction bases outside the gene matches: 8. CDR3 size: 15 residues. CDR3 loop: CAINVATGGTDTQYF. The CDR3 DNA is TGTGCCATCAACGTAGCAACAGGGGGCACAGATACGCAGTATTTT.

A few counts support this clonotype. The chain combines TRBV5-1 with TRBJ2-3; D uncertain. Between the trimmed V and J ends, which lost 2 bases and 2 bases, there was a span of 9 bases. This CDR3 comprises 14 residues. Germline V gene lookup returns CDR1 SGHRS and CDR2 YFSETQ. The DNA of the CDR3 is TGCGCCAGCAGCTTTTCTGGGAACACAGATACGCAGTATTTT. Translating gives CASSFSGNTDTQYF.

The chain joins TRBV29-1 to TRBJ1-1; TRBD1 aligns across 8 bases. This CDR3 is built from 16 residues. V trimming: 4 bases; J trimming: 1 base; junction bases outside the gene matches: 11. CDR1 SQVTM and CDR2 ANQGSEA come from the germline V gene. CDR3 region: CSVARLGQGRNTEAFF. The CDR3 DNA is TGCAGCGTTGCCCGCCTCGGACAGGGACGGAACACTGAAGCTTTCTTT.

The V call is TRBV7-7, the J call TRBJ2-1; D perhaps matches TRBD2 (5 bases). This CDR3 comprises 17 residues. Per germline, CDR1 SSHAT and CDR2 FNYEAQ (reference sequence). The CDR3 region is CANKSGKVADKDLLEFF. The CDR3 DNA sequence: TGTGCTAATAAGTCGGGGAAGGTGGCCGACAAAGATCTTCTTGAATTCTTC. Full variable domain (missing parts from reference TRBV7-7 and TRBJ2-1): GAGVSQSPRYKVTKRGQDVTLRCDPISSHATLYWYQQALGQGPEFLTYFNYEAQPDKSGLPSDRFSAERPEGSISTLTIQRTEQRDSAMYRCANKSGKVADKDLLEFFGPGTRLTVL.

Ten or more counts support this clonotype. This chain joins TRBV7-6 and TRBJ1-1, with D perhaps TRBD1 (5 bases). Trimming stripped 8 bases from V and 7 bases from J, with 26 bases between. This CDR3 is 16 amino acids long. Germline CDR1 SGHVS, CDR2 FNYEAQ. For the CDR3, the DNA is TGTGCCAGCCGGTGGTTGGGCAGGGCCTTTTTAGGTGAAGCTTTCTTT. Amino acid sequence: CASRWLGRAFLGEAFF.

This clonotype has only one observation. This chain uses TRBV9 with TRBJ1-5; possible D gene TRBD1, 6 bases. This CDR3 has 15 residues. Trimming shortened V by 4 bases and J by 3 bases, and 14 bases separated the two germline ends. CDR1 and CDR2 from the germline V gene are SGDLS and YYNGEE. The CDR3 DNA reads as TGTGCCAGCAGCCCGACCGGGGGCCACAATCAGCCCCAGCATTTT. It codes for CASSPTGGHNQPQHF.

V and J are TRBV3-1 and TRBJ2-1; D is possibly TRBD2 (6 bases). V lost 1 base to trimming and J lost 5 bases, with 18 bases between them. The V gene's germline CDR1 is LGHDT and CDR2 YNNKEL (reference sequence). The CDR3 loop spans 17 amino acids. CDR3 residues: CASSQGGWRDPNNEQFF. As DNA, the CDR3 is TGTGCCAGCAGCCAAGGGGGGTGGCGGGACCCGAACAATGAGCAGTTCTTC.

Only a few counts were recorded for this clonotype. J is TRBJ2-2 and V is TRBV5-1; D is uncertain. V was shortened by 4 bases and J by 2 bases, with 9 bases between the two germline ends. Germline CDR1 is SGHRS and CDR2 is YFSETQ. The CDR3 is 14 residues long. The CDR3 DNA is TGCGCCAGCAGCACACCCTATAACACCGGGGAGCTGTTTTTT. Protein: CASSTPYNTGELFF. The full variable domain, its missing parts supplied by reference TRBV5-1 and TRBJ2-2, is KAGVTQTPRYLIKTRGQQVTLSCSPISGHRSVSWYQQTPGQGLQFLFEYFSETQRNKGNFPGRFSGRQFSNSRSEMNVSTLELGDSALYLCASSTPYNTGELFFGEGSRLTVL.

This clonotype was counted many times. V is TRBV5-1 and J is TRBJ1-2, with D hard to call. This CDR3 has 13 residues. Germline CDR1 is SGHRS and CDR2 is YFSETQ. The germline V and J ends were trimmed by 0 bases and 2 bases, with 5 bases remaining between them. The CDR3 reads CASSLAGNYGYTF. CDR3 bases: TGCGCCAGCAGCTTGGCTGGGAACTATGGCTACACCTTC.

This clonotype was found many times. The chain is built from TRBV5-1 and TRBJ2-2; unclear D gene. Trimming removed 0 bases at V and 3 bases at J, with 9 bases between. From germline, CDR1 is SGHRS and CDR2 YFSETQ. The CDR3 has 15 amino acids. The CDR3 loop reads CASSLGSGDTGELFF. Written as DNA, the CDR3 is TGCGCCAGCAGCTTGGGATCTGGGGACACCGGGGAGCTGTTTTTT.

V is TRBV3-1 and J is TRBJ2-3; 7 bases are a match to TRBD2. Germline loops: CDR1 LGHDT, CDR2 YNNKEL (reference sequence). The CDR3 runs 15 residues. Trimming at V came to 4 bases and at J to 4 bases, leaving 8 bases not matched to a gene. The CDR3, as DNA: TGTGCCAGCAGCCGCGGTAGGGCGGGGGCAGATACGCAGTATTTT. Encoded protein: CASSRGRAGADTQYF.

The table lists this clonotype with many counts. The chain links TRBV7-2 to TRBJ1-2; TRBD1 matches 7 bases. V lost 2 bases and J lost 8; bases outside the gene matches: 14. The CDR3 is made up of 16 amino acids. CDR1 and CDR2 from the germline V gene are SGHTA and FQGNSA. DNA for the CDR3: TGTGCCAGCAGCTTAAAAGGGGGTTTTGCGGACAGGGGCTACACCTTC. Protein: CASSLKGGFADRGYTF.